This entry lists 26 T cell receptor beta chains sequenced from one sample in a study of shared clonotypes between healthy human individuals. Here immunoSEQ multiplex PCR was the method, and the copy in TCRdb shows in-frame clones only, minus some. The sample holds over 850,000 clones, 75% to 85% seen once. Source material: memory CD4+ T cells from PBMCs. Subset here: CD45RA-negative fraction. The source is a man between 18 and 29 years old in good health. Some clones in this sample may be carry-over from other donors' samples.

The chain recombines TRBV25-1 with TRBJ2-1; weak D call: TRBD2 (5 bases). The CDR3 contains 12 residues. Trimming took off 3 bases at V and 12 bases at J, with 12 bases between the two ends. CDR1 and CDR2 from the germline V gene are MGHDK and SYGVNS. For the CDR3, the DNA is TGTGCCAGCAGTGACGCGGGCCCGAGGCAGTTCTTC. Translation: CASSDAGPRQFF.

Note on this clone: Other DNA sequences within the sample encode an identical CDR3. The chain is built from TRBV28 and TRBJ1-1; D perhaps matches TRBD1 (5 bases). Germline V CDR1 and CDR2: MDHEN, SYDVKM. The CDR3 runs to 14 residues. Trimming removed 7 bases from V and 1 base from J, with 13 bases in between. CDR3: CASTVGGGNTEAFF. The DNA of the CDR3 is TGTGCCAGCACCGTCGGGGGAGGGAACACTGAAGCTTTCTTT. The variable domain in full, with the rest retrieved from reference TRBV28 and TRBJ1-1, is DVKVTQSSRYLVKRTGEKVFLECVQDMDHENMFWYRQDPGLGLRLIYFSYDVKMKEKGDIPEGYSVSREKKERFSLILESASTNQTSMYLCASTVGGGNTEAFFGQGTRLTVV.

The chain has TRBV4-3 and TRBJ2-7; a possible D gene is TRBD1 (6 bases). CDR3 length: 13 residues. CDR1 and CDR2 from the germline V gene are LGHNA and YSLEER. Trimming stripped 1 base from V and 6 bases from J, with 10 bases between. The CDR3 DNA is TGCGCCAGCAGCCAAGGGGTAGGGGGCGAGCAGTACTTC. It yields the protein CASSQGVGGEQYF.

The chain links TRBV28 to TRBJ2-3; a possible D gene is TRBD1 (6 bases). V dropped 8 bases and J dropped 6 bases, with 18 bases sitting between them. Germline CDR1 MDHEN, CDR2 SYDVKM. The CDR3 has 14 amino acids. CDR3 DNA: TGTGCCAGCGGGCTTAGGGGGAATTCCGATACGCAGTATTTT. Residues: CASGLRGNSDTQYF.

This CDR3 reads CASSPGTLTHTQYF. In DNA, the CDR3 is TGTGCCAGCAGTCCCGGGACACTCACCCATACGCAGTATTTT. V gene TRBV28 combines with J gene TRBJ2-3; D may be TRBD1 (6 bases). Germline V lookup: CDR1 MDHEN, CDR2 SYDVKM. V lost 5 bases, J lost 7 bases, and 16 bases lay in between. CDR3 size: 14 residues.

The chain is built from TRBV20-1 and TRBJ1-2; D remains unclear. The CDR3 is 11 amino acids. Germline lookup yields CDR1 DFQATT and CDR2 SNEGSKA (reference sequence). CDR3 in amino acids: CSLMLNYGYTF. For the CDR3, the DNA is TGCTCCCTCATGCTTAACTATGGCTACACCTTC.

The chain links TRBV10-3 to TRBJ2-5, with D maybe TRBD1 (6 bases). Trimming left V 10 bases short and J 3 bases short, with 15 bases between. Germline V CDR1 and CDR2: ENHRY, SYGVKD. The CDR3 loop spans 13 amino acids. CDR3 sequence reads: CATSSDSKETQYF. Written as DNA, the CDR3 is TGTGCCACCTCCTCGGACAGTAAAGAGACCCAGTACTTC.

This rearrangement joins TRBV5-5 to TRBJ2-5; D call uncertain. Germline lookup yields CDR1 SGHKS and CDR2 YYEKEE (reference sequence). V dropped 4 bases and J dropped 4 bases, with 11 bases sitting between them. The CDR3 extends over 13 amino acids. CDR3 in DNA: TGTGCCAGCAGCCCCAGTGGCGGAGAGACCCAGTACTTC. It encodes CASSPSGGETQYF.

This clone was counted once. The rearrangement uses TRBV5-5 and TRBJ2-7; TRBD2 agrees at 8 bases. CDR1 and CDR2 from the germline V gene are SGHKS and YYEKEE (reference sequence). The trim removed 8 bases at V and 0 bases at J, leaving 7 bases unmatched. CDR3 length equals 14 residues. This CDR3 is CASKPGLDSYEQYF. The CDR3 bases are TGTGCCAGTAAACCGGGACTAGACTCCTACGAGCAGTACTTC.

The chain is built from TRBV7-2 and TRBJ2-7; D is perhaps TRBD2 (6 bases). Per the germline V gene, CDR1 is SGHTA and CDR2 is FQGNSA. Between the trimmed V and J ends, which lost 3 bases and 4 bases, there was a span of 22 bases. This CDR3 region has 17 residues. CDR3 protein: CASSLDSPGRKSYEQYF. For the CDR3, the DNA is TGTGCCAGCAGCTTGGACTCCCCGGGGAGGAAATCGTACGAGCAGTACTTC.

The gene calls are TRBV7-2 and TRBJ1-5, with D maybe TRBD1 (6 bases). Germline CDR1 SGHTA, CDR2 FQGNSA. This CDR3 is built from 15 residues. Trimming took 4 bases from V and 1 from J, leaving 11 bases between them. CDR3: CASSSLGQSNQPQHF. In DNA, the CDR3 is TGTGCCAGCAGCTCCCTGGGACAAAGCAATCAGCCCCAGCATTTT.

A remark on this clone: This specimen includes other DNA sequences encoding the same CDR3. CDR3 nucleotide sequence: TGCGCCAGCAGCTTGGTGGAGGGGGACACTGAAGCTTTCTTT. Encoded protein: CASSLVEGDTEAFF. The gene calls are TRBV5-1 and TRBJ1-1; D is perhaps TRBD1 (6 bases). The CDR3 runs to 14 residues. Looked up from germline, CDR1 is SGHRS and CDR2 is YFSETQ. V lost 0 bases, J lost 3 bases, and 9 bases lay in between.

CDR3 in DNA: TGTGCCAGCAGACAGGGCCGGGTTGGAGCTTTCTTT. Its translation is CASRQGRVGAFF. The chain is built from TRBV6-5 and TRBJ1-1; tentative D call: TRBD1 (6 bases). The CDR3 runs 12 residues. Trimming left V 6 bases short and J 10 bases short, with 15 bases between. CDR1 MNHEY and CDR2 SVGAGI come from the germline V gene.

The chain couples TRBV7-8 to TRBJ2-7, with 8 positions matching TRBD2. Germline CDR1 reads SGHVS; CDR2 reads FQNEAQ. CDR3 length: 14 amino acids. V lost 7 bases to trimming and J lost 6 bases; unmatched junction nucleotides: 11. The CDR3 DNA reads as TGTGCCAGCACCGGGGGGGGGAGGCCCCGCGAGCAGTACTTC. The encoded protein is CASTGGGRPREQYF.

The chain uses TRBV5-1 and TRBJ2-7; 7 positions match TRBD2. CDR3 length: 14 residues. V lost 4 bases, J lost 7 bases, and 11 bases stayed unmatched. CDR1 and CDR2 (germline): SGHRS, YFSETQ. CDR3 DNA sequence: TGCGCCAGCAGCGCCTCTAGCGGCAGTATGGAGCAGTACTTC. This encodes CASSASSGSMEQYF.

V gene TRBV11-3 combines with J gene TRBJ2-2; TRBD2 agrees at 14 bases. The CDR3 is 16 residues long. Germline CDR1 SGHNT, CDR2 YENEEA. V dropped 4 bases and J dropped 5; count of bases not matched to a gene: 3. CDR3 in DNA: TGTGCCAGCAGCTACAGACTAGCGGGAGGGACCGGGGAGCTGTTTTTT. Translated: CASSYRLAGGTGELFF.

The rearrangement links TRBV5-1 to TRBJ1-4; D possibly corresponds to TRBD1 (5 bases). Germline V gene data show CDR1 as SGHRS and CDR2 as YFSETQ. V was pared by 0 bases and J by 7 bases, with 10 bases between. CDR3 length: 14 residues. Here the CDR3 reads CASSLGQGVEKLFF. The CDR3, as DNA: TGCGCCAGCAGCTTGGGGCAGGGCGTTGAAAAACTGTTTTTT.

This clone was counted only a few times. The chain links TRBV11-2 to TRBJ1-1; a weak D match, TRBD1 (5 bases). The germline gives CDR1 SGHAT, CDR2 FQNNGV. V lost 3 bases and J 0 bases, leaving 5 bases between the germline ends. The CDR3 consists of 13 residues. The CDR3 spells CASSLTVNTEAFF. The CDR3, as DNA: TGTGCCAGCAGCTTGACAGTGAACACTGAAGCTTTCTTT.

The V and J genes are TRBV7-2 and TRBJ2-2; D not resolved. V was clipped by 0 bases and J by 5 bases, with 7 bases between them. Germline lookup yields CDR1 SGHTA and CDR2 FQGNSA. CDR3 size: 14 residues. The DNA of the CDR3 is TGTGCCAGCAGCTTAGCCCGAGATACCGGGGAGCTGTTTTTT. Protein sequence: CASSLARDTGELFF.

The CDR3, as DNA: TGTGCCAGCCTGGGGGAGACCCAGTACTTC. Protein product: CASLGETQYF. This chain connects TRBV2 to TRBJ2-5; D is ambiguous. V was pared by 8 bases and J by 5 bases, with 6 bases between. From germline, CDR1 is SNHLY and CDR2 FYNNEI. The CDR3 runs to 10 residues. The full variable domain, rest sourced from reference TRBV2 and TRBJ2-5, is EPEVTQTPSHQVTQMGQEVILRCVPISNHLYFYWYRQILGQKVEFLVSFYNNEISEKSEIFDDQFSVERPDGSNFTLKIRSTKLEDSAMYFCASLGETQYFGPGTRLLVL.

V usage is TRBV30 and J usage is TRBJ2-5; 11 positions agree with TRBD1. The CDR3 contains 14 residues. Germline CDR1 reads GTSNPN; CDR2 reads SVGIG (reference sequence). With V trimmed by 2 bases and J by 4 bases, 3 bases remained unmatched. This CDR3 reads CAWSQDRGLETQYF. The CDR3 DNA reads TGTGCCTGGAGTCAGGACAGGGGGCTAGAGACCCAGTACTTC.

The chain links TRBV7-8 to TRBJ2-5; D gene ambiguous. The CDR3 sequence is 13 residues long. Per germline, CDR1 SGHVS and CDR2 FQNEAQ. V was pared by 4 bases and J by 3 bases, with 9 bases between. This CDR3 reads CASSSGRKETQYF. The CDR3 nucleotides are TGTGCCAGCAGCTCTGGACGTAAAGAGACCCAGTACTTC.

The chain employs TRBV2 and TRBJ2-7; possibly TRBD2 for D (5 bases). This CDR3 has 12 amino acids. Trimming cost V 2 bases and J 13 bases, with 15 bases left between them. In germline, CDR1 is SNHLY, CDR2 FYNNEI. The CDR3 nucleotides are TGTGCCAGCAGTGAAATGTTCCCAGGAGGTTACTTC. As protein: CASSEMFPGGYF.

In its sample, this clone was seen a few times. CDR3 bases: TGTGCCAGCAGCTTAGATAGGAAGTTTCCTGGGGCCAACGTCCTGACTTTC. This translates into CASSLDRKFPGANVLTF. The rearrangement joins TRBV11-2 to TRBJ2-6; the D is unclear. The V end lost 0 bases, the J end lost 2 bases, and 11 bases lay between the germline ends. Germline V lookup: CDR1 SGHAT, CDR2 FQNNGV. CDR3 length: 17 amino acids. The entire variable domain, with the rest obtained from reference TRBV11-2 and TRBJ2-6, is as follows: EAGVAQSPRYKIIEKRQSVAFWCNPISGHATLYWYQQILGQGPKLLIQFQNNGVVDDSQLPKDRFSAERLKGVDSTLKIQPAKLEDSAVYLCASSLDRKFPGANVLTFGAGSRLTVL.

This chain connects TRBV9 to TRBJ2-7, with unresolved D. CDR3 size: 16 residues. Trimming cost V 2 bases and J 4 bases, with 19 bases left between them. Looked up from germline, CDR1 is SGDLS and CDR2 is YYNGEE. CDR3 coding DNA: TGTGCCAGCAGCGTTCAAGGAACGGGTGAGATATACGAGCAGTACTTC. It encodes CASSVQGTGEIYEQYF.

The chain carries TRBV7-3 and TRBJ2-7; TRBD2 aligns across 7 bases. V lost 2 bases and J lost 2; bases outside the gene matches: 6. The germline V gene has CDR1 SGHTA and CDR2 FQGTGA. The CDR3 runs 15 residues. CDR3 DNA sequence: TGTGCCAGCAGCTTAGGGGCGGGAGCCCCCTACGAGCAGTACTTC. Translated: CASSLGAGAPYEQYF.